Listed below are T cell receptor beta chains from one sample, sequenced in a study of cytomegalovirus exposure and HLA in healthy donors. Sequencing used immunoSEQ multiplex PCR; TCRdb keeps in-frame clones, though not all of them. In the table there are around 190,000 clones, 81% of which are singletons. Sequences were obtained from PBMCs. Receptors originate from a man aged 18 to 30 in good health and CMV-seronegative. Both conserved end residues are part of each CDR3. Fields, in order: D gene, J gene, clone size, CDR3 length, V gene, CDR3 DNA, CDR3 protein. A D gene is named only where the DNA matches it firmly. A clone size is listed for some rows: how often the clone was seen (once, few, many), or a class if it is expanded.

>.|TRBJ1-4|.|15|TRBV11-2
TGTGCCAGCAGCCCGCGGGCAGCAACTAATGAAAAACTGTTTTTT
CASSPRAATNEKLFF
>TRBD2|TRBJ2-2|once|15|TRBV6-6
TGTGCCAGCATGAGGGCGGGGGGTAATGACGGGGAGCTGTTTTTT
CASMRAGGNDGELFF
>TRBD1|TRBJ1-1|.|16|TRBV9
TGTGCCAGCAGCTACTCCCCGACAGGGGTGAACACTGAAGCTTTCTTT
CASSYSPTGVNTEAFF
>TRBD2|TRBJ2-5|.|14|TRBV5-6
TGTGCCAGCAGCTTGGCACTAGCGGGAGGGCGGCAGTACTTC
CASSLALAGGRQYF
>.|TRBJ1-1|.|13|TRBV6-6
TGTGCCAGCAGGGACAAGAAGAACACTGAAGCTTTCTTT
CASRDKKNTEAFF
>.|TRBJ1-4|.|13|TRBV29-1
TGCAGCGTAAGACAGGCGGTTAATGAAAAACTGTTTTTT
CSVRQAVNEKLFF
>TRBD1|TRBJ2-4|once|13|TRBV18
TGTGCCAGCTCGCCGGAGACAGGGCTCATTCAGTACTTC
CASSPETGLIQYF
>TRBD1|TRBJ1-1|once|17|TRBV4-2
TGTGCCAGCAGCCGATTAACAGGGGGCGGTGGGGGAACTGAAGCTTTCTTT
CASSRLTGGGGGTEAFF
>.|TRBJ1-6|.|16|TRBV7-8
TGTGCCAGCAGCTTAGTCGCCAGTGACTATAATTCACCCCTCCACTTT
CASSLVASDYNSPLHF
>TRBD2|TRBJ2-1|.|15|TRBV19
TGTGCCAGTAGTCACGGTAGCGGGAGTAGGAATGAGCAGTTCTTC
CASSHGSGSRNEQFF
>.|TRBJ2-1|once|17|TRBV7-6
TGTGCCAGCAGCCCCCGAACTAGTCGCGGGGCCTACAATGAGCAGTTCTTC
CASSPRTSRGAYNEQFF
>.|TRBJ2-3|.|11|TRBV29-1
TGCAGCGTCAGCGGCACAGATACGCAGTATTTT
CSVSGTDTQYF
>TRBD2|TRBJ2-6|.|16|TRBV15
TGTGCCACCAGTCCGGGGGGGGGATCTGGGGCCAACGTCCTGACTTTC
CATSPGGGSGANVLTF
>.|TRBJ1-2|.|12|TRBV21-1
TGTGCCAGCAGCAGGACAGGCTATGGCTACACCTTC
CASSRTGYGYTF
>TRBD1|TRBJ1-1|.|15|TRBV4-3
TGCGCCAGCAGCCAAGAGGACAGGGACGGCACTGAAGCTTTCTTT
CASSQEDRDGTEAFF
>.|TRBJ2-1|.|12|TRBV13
TGTGCCAGCAGCTCCTCTGGGCATGAGCAGTTCTTC
CASSSSGHEQFF
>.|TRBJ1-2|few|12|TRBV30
TGTGCCTGGAGTTCCTTGGCAGGGGGCTACACCTTC
CAWSSLAGGYTF